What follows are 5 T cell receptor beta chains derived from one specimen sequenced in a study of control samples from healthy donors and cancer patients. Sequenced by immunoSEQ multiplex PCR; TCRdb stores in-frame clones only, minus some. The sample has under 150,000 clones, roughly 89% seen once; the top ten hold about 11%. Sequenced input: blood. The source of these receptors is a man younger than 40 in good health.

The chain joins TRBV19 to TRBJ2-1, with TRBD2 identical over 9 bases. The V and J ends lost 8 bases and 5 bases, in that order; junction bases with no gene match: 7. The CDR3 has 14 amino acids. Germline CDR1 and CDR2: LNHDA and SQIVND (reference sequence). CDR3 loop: CASRASGIHNEQFF. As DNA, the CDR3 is TGTGCCAGTCGAGCTAGCGGGATACACAATGAGCAGTTCTTC. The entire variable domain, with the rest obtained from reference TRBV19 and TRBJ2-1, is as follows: DGGITQSPKYLFRKEGQNVTLSCEQNLNHDAMYWYRQDPGQGLRLIYYSQIVNDFQKGDIAEGYSVSREKKESFPLTVTSAQKNPTAFYLCASRASGIHNEQFFGPGTRLTVL.

This CDR3 reads CASSLLLAENTGELFF. The CDR3 DNA sequence: TGCGCCAGCAGCTTGCTTCTAGCGGAGAACACCGGGGAGCTGTTTTTT. This chain joins TRBV5-1 and TRBJ2-2; 7 bases line up with TRBD2. The CDR3 extends over 16 amino acids. Per the germline V gene, CDR1 is SGHRS and CDR2 is YFSETQ. V shed 1 base, J shed 1 base, and the junction held 4 bases outside the gene matches.

CDR3 bases: TGTGCCAGCAGCCCCGTAGCGGGAAACACCGGGGAGCTGTTTTTT. It is translated as CASSPVAGNTGELFF. J is TRBJ2-2 and V is TRBV7-3, with TRBD2 matching over 8 bases. The CDR3 runs to 15 residues. Germline loops: CDR1 SGHTA, CDR2 FQGTGA. V was pared by 5 bases and J by 2 bases, with 4 bases of the junction left unmatched.

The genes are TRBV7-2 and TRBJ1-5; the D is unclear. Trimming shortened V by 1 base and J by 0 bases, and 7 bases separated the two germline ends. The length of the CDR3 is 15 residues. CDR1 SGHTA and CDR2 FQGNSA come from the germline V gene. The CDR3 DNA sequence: TGTGCCAGCAGCTTAGTCCGAGATAGCAATCAGCCCCAGCATTTT. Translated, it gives CASSLVRDSNQPQHF.

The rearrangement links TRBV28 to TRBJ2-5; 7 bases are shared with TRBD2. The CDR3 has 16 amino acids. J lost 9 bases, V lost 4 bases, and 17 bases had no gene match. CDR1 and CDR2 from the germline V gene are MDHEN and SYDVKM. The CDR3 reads CASSSLADQFTESQYF. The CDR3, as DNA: TGTGCCAGCAGTTCGCTAGCGGACCAATTCACGGAGTCCCAGTACTTC.